The clone carrying this T cell receptor (beta chain) was counted many times. The sample is drawn from a study of T-cell memory formation after mild COVID-19. MiXCR was run by TCRdb on the 5' RACE reads, yielding one entry per CDR3 protein. The profile covers 280,000 or so distinct CDR3 sequences, with 8.2% appearing a single time and around a fifth taken by the ten largest. This CDR3 comprises 15 residues. V was pared by 2 bases and J by 4 bases, with 2 bases of the junction left unmatched. In germline, CDR1 is WSHSY, CDR2 SAAADI. This TCR was recovered from a man younger than 35 who had mild COVID-19 (a few samples of this study predate the infection). Cell type and time point are not known. V gene TRBV10-2 combines with J gene TRBJ2-3; 11 bases are a match to TRBD2. The sample comprised PBMCs or a T cell subset sorted from them (not recorded which). The CDR3: CASSEPSGGPDTQYF. CDR3 bases: TGCGCCAGCAGTGAGCCTAGCGGGGGGCCAGATACGCAGTATTTT.